This T cell receptor (beta chain) was captured in a study of blood T cell repertoires in COVID-19. The CDR3 runs to 13 residues. Trimming left V 5 bases short and J 5 bases short, with 10 bases between. CDR1 and CDR2 (germline): MNHEY, SMNVEV (reference sequence). Some clones are missing from TCRdb's copy, which holds only in-frame ones; the method was immunoSEQ multiplex PCR. The sample lists 50,000 to 75,000 clones, less than 80% occurring once. V is TRBV27 and J is TRBJ1-5; no clear D gene. Sequencing used peripheral blood. This sequence was found in a man aged 60 to 69 with acute or convalescent COVID-19. The DNA of the CDR3 is TGTGCCAGCAGTCTACTCGCGGATCAGCCCCAGCATTTT. Translated: CASSLLADQPQHF.